This T cell receptor beta chain was captured by sequencing in a study of identical twins. This clonotype appeared a few times. Its antigen remains unidentified. TCRdb called the 5' RACE reads again in MiXCR, with one record for every CDR3 protein. The table has under 400,000 distinct CDR3 sequences, around 9.7% seen once. Study-wide results and caveats: Excess low generation probability was seen in twin-shared out-of-frame alpha sequences.

The ends lost 3 bases at V and 4 bases at J; junction bases unmatched: 3. This CDR3 contains 14 residues. CDR1 and CDR2 (germline): DFQATT, SNEGSKA (reference sequence). V and J are TRBV20-1 and TRBJ2-5; 12 bases align to TRBD2. Material: naive T cells sorted from blood. This receptor was taken from a woman aged 45-65 years in good health. CDR3 amino acids: CSASPGLAGETQYF. The DNA for the CDR3 is TGCAGTGCTAGCCCGGGACTAGCGGGAGAGACCCAGTACTTC.